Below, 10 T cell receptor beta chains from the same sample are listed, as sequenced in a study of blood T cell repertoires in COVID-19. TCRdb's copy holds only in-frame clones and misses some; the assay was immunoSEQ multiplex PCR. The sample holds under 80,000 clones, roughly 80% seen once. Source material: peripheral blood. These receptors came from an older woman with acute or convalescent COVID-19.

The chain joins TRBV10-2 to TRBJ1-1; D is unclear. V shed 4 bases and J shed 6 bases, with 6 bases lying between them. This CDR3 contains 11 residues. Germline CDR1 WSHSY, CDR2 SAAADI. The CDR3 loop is CASSAGPEAFF. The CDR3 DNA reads TGCGCCAGCAGTGCTGGCCCTGAAGCTTTCTTT.

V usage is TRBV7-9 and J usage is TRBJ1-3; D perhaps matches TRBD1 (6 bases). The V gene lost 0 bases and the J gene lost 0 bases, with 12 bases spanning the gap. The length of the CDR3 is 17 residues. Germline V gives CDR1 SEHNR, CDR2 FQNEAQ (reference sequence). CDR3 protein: CASSLAGARSSGNTIYF. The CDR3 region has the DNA TGTGCCAGCAGCTTAGCGGGGGCCCGCTCCTCTGGAAACACCATATATTTT.

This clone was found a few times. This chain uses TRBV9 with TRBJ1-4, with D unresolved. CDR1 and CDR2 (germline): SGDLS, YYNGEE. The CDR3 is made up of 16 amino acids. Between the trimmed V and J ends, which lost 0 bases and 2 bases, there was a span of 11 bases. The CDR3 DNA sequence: TGTGCCAGCAGCGTAGGAGGGAGTAGGACTAATGAAAAACTGTTTTTT. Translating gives CASSVGGSRTNEKLFF.

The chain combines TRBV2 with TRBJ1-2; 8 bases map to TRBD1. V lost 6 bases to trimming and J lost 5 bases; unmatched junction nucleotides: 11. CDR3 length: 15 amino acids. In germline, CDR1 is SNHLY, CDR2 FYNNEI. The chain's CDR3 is CASRKPGQEVYGYTF. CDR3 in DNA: TGTGCCAGCAGAAAACCGGGACAGGAGGTTTATGGCTACACCTTC. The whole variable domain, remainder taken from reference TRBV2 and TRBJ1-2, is EPEVTQTPSHQVTQMGQEVILRCVPISNHLYFYWYRQILGQKVEFLVSFYNNEISEKSEIFDDQFSVERPDGSNFTLKIRSTKLEDSAMYFCASRKPGQEVYGYTFGSGTRLTVV.

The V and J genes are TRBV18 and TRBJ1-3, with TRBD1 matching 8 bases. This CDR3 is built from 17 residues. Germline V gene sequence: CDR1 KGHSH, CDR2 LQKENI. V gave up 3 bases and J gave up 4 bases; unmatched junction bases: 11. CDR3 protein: CASSPLGQGNSGNTIYF. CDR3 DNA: TGTGCCAGCTCACCGCTTGGACAGGGAAACTCCGGAAACACCATATATTTT.

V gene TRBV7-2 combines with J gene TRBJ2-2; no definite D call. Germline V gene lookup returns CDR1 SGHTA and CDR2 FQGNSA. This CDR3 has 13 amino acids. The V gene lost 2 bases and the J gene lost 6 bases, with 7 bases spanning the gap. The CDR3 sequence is CASSLSTAGELFF. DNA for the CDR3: TGTGCCAGCAGCTTAAGTACGGCCGGGGAGCTGTTTTTT.

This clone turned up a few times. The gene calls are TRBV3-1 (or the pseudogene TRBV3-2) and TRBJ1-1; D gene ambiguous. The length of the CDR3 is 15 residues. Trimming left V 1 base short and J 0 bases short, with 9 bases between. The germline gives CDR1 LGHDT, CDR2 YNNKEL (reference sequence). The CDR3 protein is CASSQGTVMNTEAFF. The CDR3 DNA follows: TGTGCCAGCAGCCAAGGGACTGTAATGAACACTGAAGCTTTCTTT.

CDR3 sequence: CASSLAALTTYEQYF. The CDR3 region has the DNA TGTGCCAGCAGCTTGGCGGCTCTGACTACCTACGAGCAGTACTTC. This rearrangement joins TRBV5-6 to TRBJ2-7, with D maybe TRBD2 (5 bases). CDR3 size: 15 residues. Germline V CDR1 and CDR2: SGHDT, YYEEEE. Between the trimmed V and J ends, which lost 0 bases and 2 bases, there was a span of 12 bases.

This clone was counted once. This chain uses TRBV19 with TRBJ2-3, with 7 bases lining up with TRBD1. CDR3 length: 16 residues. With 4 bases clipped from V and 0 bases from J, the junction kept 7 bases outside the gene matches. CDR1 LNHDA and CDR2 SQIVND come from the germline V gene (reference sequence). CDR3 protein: CASSNRQGMSTDTQYF. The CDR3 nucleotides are TGTGCCAGTAGTAACCGACAGGGTATGAGCACAGATACGCAGTATTTT.

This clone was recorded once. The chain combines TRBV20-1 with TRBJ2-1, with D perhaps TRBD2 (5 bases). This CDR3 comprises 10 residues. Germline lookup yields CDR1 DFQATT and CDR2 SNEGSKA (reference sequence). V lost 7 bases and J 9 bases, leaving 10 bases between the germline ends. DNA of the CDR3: TGCAGTGTAGTCAGCGGTGAGCAGTTCTTC. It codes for CSVVSGEQFF.